This T cell receptor (beta chain) derives from a study of response to subunit inactivated influenza vaccine. V lost 6 bases, J lost 2 bases, and 20 bases lay in between. CDR1 is MNHNS, CDR2 SASEGT, per germline. This CDR3 region has 16 residues. One entry per CDR3 protein, called by TCRdb with MiXCR from the RT-PCR reads. The sample carries hundreds of thousands of distinct CDR3 sequences, approximately 15% recorded once. The chain uses TRBV6-1 and TRBJ2-7; D is possibly TRBD1 (5 bases). The sequence derives from a man aged 50 to 60 who received an inactivated influenza vaccine. The specimen comprised PBMCs from blood, sampled roughly 2 weeks before vaccination. CDR3 amino acids: CASSPRRVEGAYEQYF. The CDR3 coding sequence is TGTGCCAGCAGCCCACGACGGGTCGAAGGGGCCTACGAGCAGTACTTC.